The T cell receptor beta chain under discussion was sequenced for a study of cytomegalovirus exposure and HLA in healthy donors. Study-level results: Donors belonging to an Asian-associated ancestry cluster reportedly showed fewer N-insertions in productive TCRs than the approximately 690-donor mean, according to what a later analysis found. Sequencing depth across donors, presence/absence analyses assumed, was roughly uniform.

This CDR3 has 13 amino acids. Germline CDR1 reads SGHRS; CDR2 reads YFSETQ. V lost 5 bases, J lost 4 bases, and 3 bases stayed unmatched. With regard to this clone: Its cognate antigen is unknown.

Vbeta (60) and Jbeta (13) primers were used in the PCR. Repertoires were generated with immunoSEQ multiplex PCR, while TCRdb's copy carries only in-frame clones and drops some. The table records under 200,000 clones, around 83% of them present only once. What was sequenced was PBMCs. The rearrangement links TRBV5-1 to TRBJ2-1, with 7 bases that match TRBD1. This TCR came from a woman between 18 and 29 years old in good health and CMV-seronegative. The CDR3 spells CASRGTVYNEQFF. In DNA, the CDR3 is TGCGCCAGCAGAGGGACAGTGTACAATGAGCAGTTCTTC.